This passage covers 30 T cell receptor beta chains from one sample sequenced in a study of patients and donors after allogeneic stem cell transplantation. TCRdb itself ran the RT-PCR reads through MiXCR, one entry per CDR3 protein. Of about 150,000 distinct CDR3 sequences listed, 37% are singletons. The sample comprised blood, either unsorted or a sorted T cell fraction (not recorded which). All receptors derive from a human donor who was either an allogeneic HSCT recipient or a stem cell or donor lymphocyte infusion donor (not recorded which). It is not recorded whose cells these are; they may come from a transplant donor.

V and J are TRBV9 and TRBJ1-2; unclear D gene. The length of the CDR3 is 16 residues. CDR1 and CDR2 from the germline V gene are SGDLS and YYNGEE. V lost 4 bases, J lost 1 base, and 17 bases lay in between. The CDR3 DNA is TGTGCCAGCAGCCCCGAGGGCGGCCGCTATAACTATGGCTACACCTTC. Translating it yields CASSPEGGRYNYGYTF.

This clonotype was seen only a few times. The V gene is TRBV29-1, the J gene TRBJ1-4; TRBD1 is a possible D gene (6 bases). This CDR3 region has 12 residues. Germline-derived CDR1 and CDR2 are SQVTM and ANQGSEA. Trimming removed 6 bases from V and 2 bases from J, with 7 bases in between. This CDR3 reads CSVTGTNEKLFF. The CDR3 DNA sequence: TGCAGCGTCACAGGGACTAATGAAAAACTGTTTTTT.

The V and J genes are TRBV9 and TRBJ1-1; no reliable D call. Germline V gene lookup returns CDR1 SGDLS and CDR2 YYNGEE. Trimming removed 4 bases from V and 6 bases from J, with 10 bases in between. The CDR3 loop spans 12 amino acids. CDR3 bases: TGTGCCAGCAGCCCCCCCTCTCCTGAAGCTTTCTTT. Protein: CASSPPSPEAFF.

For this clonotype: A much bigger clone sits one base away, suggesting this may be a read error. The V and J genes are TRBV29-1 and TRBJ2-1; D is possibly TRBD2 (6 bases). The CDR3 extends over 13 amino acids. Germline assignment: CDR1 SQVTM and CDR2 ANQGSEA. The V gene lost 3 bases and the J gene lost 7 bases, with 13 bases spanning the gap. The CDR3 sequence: CSVDREDGNEQFF. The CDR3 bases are TGCAGCGTTGATAGGGAGGATGGGAATGAGCAGTTCTTC.

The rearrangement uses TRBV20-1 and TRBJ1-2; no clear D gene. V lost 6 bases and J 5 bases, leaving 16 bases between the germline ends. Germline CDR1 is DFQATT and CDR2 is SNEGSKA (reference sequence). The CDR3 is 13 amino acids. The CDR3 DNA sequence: TGCAGTGCCCAAGGAGTCCGGAGGTATGGCTACACCTTC. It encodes CSAQGVRRYGYTF.

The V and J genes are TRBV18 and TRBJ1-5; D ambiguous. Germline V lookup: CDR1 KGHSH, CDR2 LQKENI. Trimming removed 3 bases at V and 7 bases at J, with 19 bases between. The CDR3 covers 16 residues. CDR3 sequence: CASSPLRRTSRQPQHF. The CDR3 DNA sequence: TGTGCCAGCTCACCCTTACGACGGACCAGTAGGCAGCCCCAGCATTTT.

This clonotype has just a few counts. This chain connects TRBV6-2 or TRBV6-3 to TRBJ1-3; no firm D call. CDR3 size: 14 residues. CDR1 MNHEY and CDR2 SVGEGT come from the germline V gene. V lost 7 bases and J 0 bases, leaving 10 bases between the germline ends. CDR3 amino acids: CASKTADSGNTIYF. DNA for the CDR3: TGTGCCAGCAAGACCGCCGACTCTGGAAACACCATATATTTT.

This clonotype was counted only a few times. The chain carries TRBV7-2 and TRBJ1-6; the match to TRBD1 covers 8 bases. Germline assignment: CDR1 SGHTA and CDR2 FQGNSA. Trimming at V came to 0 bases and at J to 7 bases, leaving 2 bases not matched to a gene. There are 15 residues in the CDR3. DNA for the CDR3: TGTGCCAGCAGCTTAGCGCGACAGGGGAATTCACCCCTCCACTTT. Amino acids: CASSLARQGNSPLHF.

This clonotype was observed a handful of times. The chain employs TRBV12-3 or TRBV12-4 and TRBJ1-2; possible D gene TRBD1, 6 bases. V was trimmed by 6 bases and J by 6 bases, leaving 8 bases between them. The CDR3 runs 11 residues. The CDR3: CASSHRDGYTF. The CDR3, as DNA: TGTGCCAGCAGCCACAGGGATGGCTACACCTTC.

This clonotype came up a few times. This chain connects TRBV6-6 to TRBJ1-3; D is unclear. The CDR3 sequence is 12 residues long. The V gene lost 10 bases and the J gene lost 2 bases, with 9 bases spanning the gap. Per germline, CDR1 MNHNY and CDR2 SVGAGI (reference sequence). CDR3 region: CATTYTGNTIYF. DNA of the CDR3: TGTGCCACCACCTATACTGGAAACACCATATATTTT.

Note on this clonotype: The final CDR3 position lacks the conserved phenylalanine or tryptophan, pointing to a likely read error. CDR3 in amino acids: CASSIGQNTEAFL. The DNA for the CDR3 is TGTGCCAGTAGTATCGGGCAGAACACTGAAGCTTTCTTG. This chain uses TRBV19 with TRBJ1-1; D gene uncertain. The CDR3 is made up of 13 amino acids. Trimming shortened V by 3 bases and J by 1 base, and 6 bases separated the two germline ends. Looked up from germline, CDR1 is LNHDA and CDR2 is SQIVND (reference sequence).

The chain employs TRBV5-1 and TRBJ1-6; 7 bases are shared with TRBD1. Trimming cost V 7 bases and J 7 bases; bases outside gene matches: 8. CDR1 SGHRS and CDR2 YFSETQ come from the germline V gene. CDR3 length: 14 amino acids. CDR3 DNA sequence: TGCGCCAGCTGCCCGGGACAGACCAATTCACCCCTCCACTTT. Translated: CASCPGQTNSPLHF.

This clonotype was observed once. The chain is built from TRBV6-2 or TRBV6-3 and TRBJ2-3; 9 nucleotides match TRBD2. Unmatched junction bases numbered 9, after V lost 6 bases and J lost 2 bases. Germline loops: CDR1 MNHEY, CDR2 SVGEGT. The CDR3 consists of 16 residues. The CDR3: CASRGLAQENTDTQYF. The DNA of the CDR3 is TGTGCCAGCAGGGGACTAGCCCAAGAGAACACAGATACGCAGTATTTT.

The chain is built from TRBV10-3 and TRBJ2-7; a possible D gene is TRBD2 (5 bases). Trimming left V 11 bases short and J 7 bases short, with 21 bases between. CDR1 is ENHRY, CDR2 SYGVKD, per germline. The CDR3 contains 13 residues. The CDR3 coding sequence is TGTGCCGCCTTGTCATCCGAATCGGGGGAGCAGTACGTC. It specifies CAALSSESGEQYV.

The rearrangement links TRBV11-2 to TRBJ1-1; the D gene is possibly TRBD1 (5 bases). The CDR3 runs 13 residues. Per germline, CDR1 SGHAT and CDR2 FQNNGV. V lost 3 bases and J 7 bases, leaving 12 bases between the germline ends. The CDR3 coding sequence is TGTGCCAGCAGCTTCTCGGGGCATGGTGAAGCTTTCTTT. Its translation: CASSFSGHGEAFF.

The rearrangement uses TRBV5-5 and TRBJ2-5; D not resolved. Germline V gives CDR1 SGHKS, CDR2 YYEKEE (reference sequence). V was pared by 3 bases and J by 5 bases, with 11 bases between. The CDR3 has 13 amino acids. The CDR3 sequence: CASSSSTGETQYF. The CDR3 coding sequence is TGTGCCAGCAGCTCTTCGACCGGGGAGACCCAGTACTTC.

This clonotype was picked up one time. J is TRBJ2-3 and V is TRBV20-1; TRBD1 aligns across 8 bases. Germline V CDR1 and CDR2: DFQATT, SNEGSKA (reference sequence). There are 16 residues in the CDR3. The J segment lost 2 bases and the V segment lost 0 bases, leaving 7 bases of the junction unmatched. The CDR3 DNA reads TGCAGTGCTAGAGATAGCGACAGGGGCCACACAGATACGCAGTATTTT. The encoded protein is CSARDSDRGHTDTQYF.

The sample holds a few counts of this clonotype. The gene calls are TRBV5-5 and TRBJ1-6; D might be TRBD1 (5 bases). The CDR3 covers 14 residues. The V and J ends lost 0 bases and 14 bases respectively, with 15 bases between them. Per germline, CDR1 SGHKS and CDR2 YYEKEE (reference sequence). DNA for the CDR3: TGTGCCAGCAGCTTGGCAGGGATCAGGGAGGCCCTCCACTTT. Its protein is CASSLAGIREALHF.

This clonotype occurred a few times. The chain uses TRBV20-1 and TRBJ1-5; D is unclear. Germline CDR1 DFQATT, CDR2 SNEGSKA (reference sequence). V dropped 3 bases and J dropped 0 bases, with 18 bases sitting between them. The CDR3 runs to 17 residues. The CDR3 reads CSASIQPRPYSNQPQHF. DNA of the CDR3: TGCAGTGCTAGTATTCAGCCGAGGCCATATAGCAATCAGCCCCAGCATTTT.

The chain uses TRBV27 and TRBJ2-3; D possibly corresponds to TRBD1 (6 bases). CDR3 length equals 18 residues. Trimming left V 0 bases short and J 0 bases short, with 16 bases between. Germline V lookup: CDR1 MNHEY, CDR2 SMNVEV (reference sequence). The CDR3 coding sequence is TGTGCCAGCAGTTTATCGGGCAGGGGAGCATTCAGCACAGATACGCAGTATTTT. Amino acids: CASSLSGRGAFSTDTQYF.

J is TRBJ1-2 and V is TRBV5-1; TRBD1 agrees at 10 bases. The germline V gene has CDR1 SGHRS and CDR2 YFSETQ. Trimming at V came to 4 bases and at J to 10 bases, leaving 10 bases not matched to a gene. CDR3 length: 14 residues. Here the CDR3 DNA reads TGCGCCAGCAGCACCGACGGACAGGGGGGAGCCTACACCTTC. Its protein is CASSTDGQGGAYTF. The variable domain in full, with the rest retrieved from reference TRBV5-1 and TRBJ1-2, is KAGVTQTPRYLIKTRGQQVTLSCSPISGHRSVSWYQQTPGQGLQFLFEYFSETQRNKGNFPGRFSGRQFSNSRSEMNVSTLELGDSALYLCASSTDGQGGAYTFGSGTRLTVV.

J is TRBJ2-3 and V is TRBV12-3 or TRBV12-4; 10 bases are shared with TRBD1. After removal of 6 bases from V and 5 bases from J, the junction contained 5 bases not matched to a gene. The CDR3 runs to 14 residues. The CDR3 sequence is CASSRDRGIDTQYF. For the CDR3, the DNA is TGTGCCAGCAGCCGGGACAGGGGAATAGATACGCAGTATTTT.

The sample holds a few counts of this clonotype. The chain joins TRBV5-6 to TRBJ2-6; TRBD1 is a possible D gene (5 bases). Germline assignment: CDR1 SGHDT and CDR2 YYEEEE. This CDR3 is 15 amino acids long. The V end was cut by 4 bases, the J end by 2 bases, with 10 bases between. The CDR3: CASSVVGAGANVLTF. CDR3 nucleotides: TGTGCCAGCAGCGTCGTAGGGGCTGGGGCCAACGTCCTGACTTTC.

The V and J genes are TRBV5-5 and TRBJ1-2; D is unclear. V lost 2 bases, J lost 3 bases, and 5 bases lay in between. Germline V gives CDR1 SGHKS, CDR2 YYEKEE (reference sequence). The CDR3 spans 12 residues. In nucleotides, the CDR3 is TGTGCCAGCAGCTTCTCAGACTATGGCTACACCTTC. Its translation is CASSFSDYGYTF. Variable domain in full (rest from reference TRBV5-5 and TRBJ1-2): DAGVTQSPTHLIKTRGQQVTLRCSPISGHKSVSWYQQVLGQGPQFIFQYYEKEERGRGNFPDRFSARQFPNYSSELNVNALLLGDSALYLCASSFSDYGYTFGSGTRLTVV.

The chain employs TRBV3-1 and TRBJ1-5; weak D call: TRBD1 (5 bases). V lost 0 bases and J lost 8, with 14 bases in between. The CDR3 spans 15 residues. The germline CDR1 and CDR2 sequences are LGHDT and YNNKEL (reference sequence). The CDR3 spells CASSQEGPVSKPQHF. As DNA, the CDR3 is TGTGCCAGCAGCCAAGAGGGGCCCGTATCGAAGCCCCAGCATTTT.

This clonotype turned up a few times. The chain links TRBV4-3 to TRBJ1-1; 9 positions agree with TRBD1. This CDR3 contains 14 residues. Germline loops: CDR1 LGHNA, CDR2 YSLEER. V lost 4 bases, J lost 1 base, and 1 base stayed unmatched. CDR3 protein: CASSPDRGNTEAFF. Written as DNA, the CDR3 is TGCGCCAGCAGCCCGGACAGGGGGAACACTGAAGCTTTCTTT.

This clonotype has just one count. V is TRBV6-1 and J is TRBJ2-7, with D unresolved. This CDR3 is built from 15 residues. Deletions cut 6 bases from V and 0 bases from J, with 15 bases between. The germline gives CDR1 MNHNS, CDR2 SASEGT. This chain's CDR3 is CASSPGLLASYEQYV. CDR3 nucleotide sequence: TGTGCCAGCAGCCCTGGCCTTCTTGCCTCCTACGAGCAGTACGTC.

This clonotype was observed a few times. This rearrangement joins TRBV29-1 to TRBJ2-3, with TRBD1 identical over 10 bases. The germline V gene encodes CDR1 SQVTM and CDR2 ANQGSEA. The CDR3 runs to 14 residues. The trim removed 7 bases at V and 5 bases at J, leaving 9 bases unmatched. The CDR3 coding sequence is TGCAGCGCCGCGACAGGGGGCGGCGAAGATACGCAGTATTTT. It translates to CSAATGGGEDTQYF.

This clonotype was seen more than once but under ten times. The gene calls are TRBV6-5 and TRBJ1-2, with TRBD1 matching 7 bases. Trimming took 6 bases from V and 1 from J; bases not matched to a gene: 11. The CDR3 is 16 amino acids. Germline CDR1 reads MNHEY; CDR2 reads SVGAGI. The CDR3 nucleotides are TGTGCCAGCAGACACACCGTGACAGGGAATAACTATGGCTACACCTTC. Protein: CASRHTVTGNNYGYTF.

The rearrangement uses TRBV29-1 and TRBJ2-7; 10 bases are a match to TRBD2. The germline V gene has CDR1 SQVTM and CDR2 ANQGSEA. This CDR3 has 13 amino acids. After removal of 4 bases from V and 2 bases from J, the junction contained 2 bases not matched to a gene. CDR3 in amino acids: CSVGTSGTYEQYF. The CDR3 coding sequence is TGCAGCGTTGGAACTAGCGGGACCTACGAGCAGTACTTC.